This T cell receptor (beta chain) was found in a study of prognosis after radiotherapy for stage I lung cancer. Study-wide points: Shannon entropy (measured after stereotactic body radiation therapy) was lower in patients who went on to develop distant metastases. Patients with and without metastases reportedly differed in TRBV and TRBJ gene usage frequencies. Nobody established whether the expanded TCR clones were specific to the tumor.

Genomic DNA yielded TCR beta CDR3, amplified by two-round multiplex PCR. Primers specific to each TRBV and TRBJ gene drove first-round PCR. MiXCR, run by TCRdb on the multiplex PCR reads, gives a single entry per CDR3 protein. The sample consists of fewer than 20,000 distinct CDR3 sequences, about 15% of them appearing once. V was clipped by 2 bases and J by 2 bases, with 8 bases between them. The CDR3 contains 15 residues. Germline CDR1 is SGHNT and CDR2 is YYREEE (reference sequence). This clonotype was observed many times. The antigen remains unidentified. The TCR originated in a donor at least 50 years old with non-small cell lung cancer. The source was PBMCs, collected before or after stereotactic body radiation therapy (not recorded which). This chain connects TRBV5-4 to TRBJ2-6; weak D call: TRBD1 (5 bases). The CDR3 bases are TGTGCCAGCAGCTTCCTCAGGGCTGGGGCCAACGTCCTGACTTTC. Protein product: CASSFLRAGANVLTF.